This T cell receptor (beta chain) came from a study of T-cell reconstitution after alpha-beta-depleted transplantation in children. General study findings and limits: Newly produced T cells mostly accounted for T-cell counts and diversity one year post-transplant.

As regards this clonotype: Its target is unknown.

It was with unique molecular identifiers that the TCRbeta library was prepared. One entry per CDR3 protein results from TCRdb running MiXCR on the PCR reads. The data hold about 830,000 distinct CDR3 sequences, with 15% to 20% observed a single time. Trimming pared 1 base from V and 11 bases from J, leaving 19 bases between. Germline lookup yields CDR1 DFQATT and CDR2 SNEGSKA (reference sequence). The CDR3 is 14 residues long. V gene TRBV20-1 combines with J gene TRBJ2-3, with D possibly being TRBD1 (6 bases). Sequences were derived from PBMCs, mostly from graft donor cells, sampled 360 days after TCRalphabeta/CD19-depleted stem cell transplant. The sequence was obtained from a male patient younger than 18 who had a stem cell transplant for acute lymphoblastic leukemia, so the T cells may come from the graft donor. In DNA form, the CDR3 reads TGCAGTGCTAGAGCGGACAGCGTCCTACCGAGGCAGTATTTT. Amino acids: CSARADSVLPRQYF.